This is a list of T cell receptor beta chains from one sample in a study of OX40 agonist ivuxolimab in advanced cancers. TCRdb's table, derived via immunoSEQ multiplex PCR, lists solely in-frame clones and lacks some. The sample lists roughly 28,000 clones, under 80% occurring once. Material: CD4+ or CD8+ T cells sorted from blood, obtained in a trial of the OX40 agonist ivuxolimab. These receptors originate from an adult with an advanced solid tumor such as melanoma, head and neck, liver or kidney cancer. CDR3s include the opening cysteine and the closing phenylalanine or tryptophan. D genes are given only for firm matches. Clone size is given for some rows only: seen once, a few or many times, or a class if the clone is expanded.

d_gene	abundance	v_gene	j_gene	CDR3nt	CDR3aa
.	.	TRBV7-2	TRBJ2-2	TGTGCCAGCAGCTTAGCGCGGGCTACCTTTGGCGGGGAGCTGTTTTTT	CASSLARATFGGELFF
.	.	TRBV5-6	TRBJ1-4	TGTGCCAGCAGCTTGTTAGGCCCCTGGCCAACTAATGAAAAACTGTTTTTT	CASSLLGPWPTNEKLFF
.	.	TRBV5-5	TRBJ1-5	TGTGCCAGCAGCGACCCAACCGGGGCTTATAGCAATCAGCCCCAGCATTTT	CASSDPTGAYSNQPQHF
TRBD1	.	TRBV7-9	TRBJ2-5	TGTGCCAGCAGCCTGACAGGGCGCCAGGAGACCCAGTACTTC	CASSLTGRQETQYF
TRBD1	.	TRBV6-5	TRBJ2-7	TGTGCCAGCAGTTACGGAACAGGGGCCTACGAGCAGTACTTC	CASSYGTGAYEQYF
TRBD2	few	TRBV14	TRBJ2-1	TGTGCCAGCAGCCCCCTCGGACTAGATAATGAGCAGTTCTTC	CASSPLGLDNEQFF
TRBD2	.	TRBV11-2	TRBJ2-1	TGTGCCAGCAGTTCCACCCCCCGACTAGCGGGAGTATACAATGAGCAGTTCTTC	CASSSTPRLAGVYNEQFF
.	.	TRBV11-2	TRBJ2-7	TGTGCCAGCAGCTTAACGGGGTGGCGGGATTCCTACGAGCAGTACTTC	CASSLTGWRDSYEQYF
.	.	TRBV21-1	TRBJ2-7	TGTGCCAGCAGCAATCGGGACGGTTCCTACGAGCAGTACTTC	CASSNRDGSYEQYF
.	.	TRBV28	TRBJ2-2	TGTGCCAGCAGTTTACTTGGCAGTAACACCGGGGAGCTGTTTTTT	CASSLLGSNTGELFF
.	.	TRBV28	TRBJ2-7	TGTGCCAGCAGAGGGACCGCTTCCTACGAGCAGTACTTC	CASRGTASYEQYF
.	.	TRBV28	TRBJ2-7	TGTGCCAGCAGTTCACCAAGCCGGGTTACCTACGAGCAGTACTTC	CASSSPSRVTYEQYF
.	.	TRBV27	TRBJ2-7	TGTGCCAGCAGTCACCTACAGGGATCCTACGAGCAGTACTTC	CASSHLQGSYEQYF
.	few	TRBV7-6	TRBJ2-2	TGTGCCAGCAGCCCCCTCTCTGTCACGAACACCGGGGAGCTGTTTTTT	CASSPLSVTNTGELFF
.	.	TRBV5-1	TRBJ2-7	TGCGCCAGCAGCTTGGATGGGTCGCAGCAGTACTTC	CASSLDGSQQYF
TRBD1	.	TRBV28	TRBJ1-1	TGTGCCAGCAGTTCAGGGGGCGGGGACACTGAAGCTTTCTTT	CASSSGGGDTEAFF
.	.	TRBV7-9	TRBJ1-4	TGTGCCAGCAGCTTAGGGTTGGGGGTTACTAATGAAAAACTGTTTTTT	CASSLGLGVTNEKLFF
.	.	TRBV5-1	TRBJ2-7	TGCGCCAGCAGCTTGGGGTGGGGAGGTAGCTCCTACGAGCAGTACTTC	CASSLGWGGSSYEQYF
.	.	TRBV29-1	TRBJ1-4	TGCAGCCCCGGACAGTATAATGAAAAACTGTTTTTT	CSPGQYNEKLFF
.	.	TRBV7-9	TRBJ2-4	TGTGCCAGCAGCTCCGGAGCAATCCGGAACATTCAGTACTTC	CASSSGAIRNIQYF
TRBD1	.	TRBV11-1	TRBJ2-7	TGTGCCAGCAGCTTTTTCACGGGACAGGGCTACGAGCAGTACTTC	CASSFFTGQGYEQYF
TRBD2	.	TRBV5-4	TRBJ2-7	TGTGCCAGCAGCTTGGACGACGGGAGGGCCGTCTACGAGCAGTACTTC	CASSLDDGRAVYEQYF
.	.	TRBV6-5	TRBJ1-2	TGTGCCAGCAGTTACAGTGTACAAACGAACTATGGCTACACCTTC	CASSYSVQTNYGYTF
TRBD2	.	TRBV4-1	TRBJ2-1	TGCGCCAGCAGTAAAGGTGCGGGAGACTACAATGAGCAGTTCTTC	CASSKGAGDYNEQFF
.	.	TRBV5-6	TRBJ2-2	TGTGCCAGCAGCTTGGAGGTTCTGAACACCGGGGAGCTGTTTTTT	CASSLEVLNTGELFF
.	.	TRBV7-9	TRBJ2-7	TGTGCCAGCAGCTTAGATAAATACGAGCAGTACTTC	CASSLDKYEQYF
.	.	TRBV19	TRBJ2-1	TGTGCCAGTAGTACGGTTAGCTACTCCTACAATGAGCAGTTCTTC	CASSTVSYSYNEQFF
.	few	TRBV5-6	TRBJ1-1	TGTGCCAGCAGCTTCGTAGGGGGCACTGAAGCTTTCTTT	CASSFVGGTEAFF
TRBD1	.	TRBV5-5	TRBJ2-7	TGTGCCAGCAGCTGGACAGGCTACGAGCAGTACTTC	CASSWTGYEQYF
.	.	TRBV13	TRBJ1-4	TGTGCCAGCAGCTTAGGAATTAATGAAAAACTGTTTTTT	CASSLGINEKLFF
.	once	TRBV9	TRBJ1-1	TGTGCCAGCAGCGGCGGGGCAGGGGTGAGCACTGAAGCTTTCTTT	CASSGGAGVSTEAFF
TRBD2	.	TRBV27	TRBJ2-7	TGTGCCAGCACCAATCCTGGGACTAGCGGGACCATATACGAGCAGTACTTC	CASTNPGTSGTIYEQYF
TRBD1	.	TRBV14	TRBJ2-3	TGTGCCAGCAGCCAAGGCGACAGGGGAGGCACAGATACGCAGTATTTT	CASSQGDRGGTDTQYF
.	.	TRBV6-4	TRBJ1-4	TGTGCCAGCAGCGGGGGTCGAGAAAAACTGTTTTTT	CASSGGREKLFF
.	.	TRBV19	TRBJ2-2	TGTGCCAGTACCGTAAAAACAGGGTTGTGGACCGGGGAGCTGTTTTTT	CASTVKTGLWTGELFF
.	once	TRBV7-7	TRBJ2-7	TGTGCTAGCAGCCCCGGGCTAGGCGGATCCTACGAGCAGTACTTC	CASSPGLGGSYEQYF
TRBD2	.	TRBV9	TRBJ2-1	TGTGCCAGCAGCCTACTAGCGCATGAGCAGTTCTTC	CASSLLAHEQFF
.	.	TRBV28	TRBJ1-2	TGTGCCAGCAGTTTGGGCGGATTCTATGGCTACACCTTC	CASSLGGFYGYTF
.	.	TRBV7-9	TRBJ1-5	TGTGCCAGCAGCTTGCAGGGGTATAGCAATCAGCCCCAGCATTTT	CASSLQGYSNQPQHF
.	once	TRBV18	TRBJ2-7	TGTGCCAGCCTCGCGTCGGATACGTACGAGCAGTACTTC	CASLASDTYEQYF
TRBD1	.	TRBV6-5	TRBJ1-2	TGTGCCAGCAGCTTAAACAGGGGAGAGGGCTACACCTTC	CASSLNRGEGYTF
TRBD2	.	TRBV15	TRBJ2-1	TGTGCCACCAGCAGAACCCCTCCACTAGCGGGAGCGTTAAATGACAATGAGCAGTTCTTC	CATSRTPPLAGALNDNEQFF